These 28 T cell receptor beta chains originate from one sample sequenced in a study of T cell repertoires in cytomegalovirus infection. These receptors have no known antigen. MiXCR, run by TCRdb on the reads, gives a single entry per CDR3 protein. The sample has about 340,000 distinct CDR3 sequences; around 29% are singletons. Sequences were derived from cultured PBMCs, sampled from culture after CMV antigen stimulation. The receptors shown here come from a human donor in good health (CMV status not recorded). Some clones in this sample may be carry-over from other donors' samples.

In this sample, this clonotype turned up many times. The CDR3 DNA is TGTGCCAGCAGCCAAGATCGGGGGTACGGGACTACCCACCTCACCAACACCGGGGAGCTGTTTTTT. This gives the protein CASSQDRGYGTTHLTNTGELFF. The V and J genes are TRBV4-2 and TRBJ2-2; 7 bases agree with TRBD2. Germline loops: CDR1 LGHNA, CDR2 YNFKEQ. After removal of 0 bases from V and 2 bases from J, the junction contained 21 bases not matched to a gene. The CDR3 sequence is 22 residues long.

The CDR3 region has the DNA TGTGCCAGCAGTCCCCGGGCCCCGGGCTCCTACGAGCAGTACTTC. Amino acid sequence: CASSPRAPGSYEQYF. The chain carries TRBV6-2 or TRBV6-3 and TRBJ2-7; no clear D. Trimming pared 5 bases from V and 0 bases from J, leaving 14 bases between. The germline CDR1 and CDR2 sequences are MNHEY and SVGEGT. The CDR3 totals 15 residues.

Only a few counts were recorded for this clonotype. The chain has TRBV7-8 and TRBJ2-1, with TRBD1 matching over 7 bases. Germline V gene data show CDR1 as SGHVS and CDR2 as FQNEAQ. J was trimmed by 6 bases and V by 2 bases; bases with no gene match: 13. The CDR3 runs to 17 residues. The CDR3 bases are TGTGCCAGCAGCTTAATCCACACAGGGGTATTGGGCAATGAGCAGTTCTTC. It is translated as CASSLIHTGVLGNEQFF. Full variable domain (rest looked up from reference TRBV7-8 and TRBJ2-1): GAGVSQSPRYKVAKRGQDVALRCDPISGHVSLFWYQQALGQGPEFLTYFQNEAQLDKSGLPSDRFFAERPEGSVSTLKIQRTQQEDSAVYLCASSLIHTGVLGNEQFFGPGTRLTVL.

This clonotype was seen a few times. J is TRBJ1-2 and V is TRBV12-3 or TRBV12-4; perhaps TRBD1 as D (5 bases). The CDR3 length is 14 residues. Trimming pared 6 bases from V and 3 bases from J, leaving 14 bases between. The DNA of the CDR3 is TGTGCCAGCAGCGCCTCCCGGGACGACTATGGCTACACCTTC. Translated, it gives CASSASRDDYGYTF.

The genes are TRBV7-4 and TRBJ1-5; 7 bases fit TRBD1. V gave up 5 bases and J gave up 1 base; unmatched junction bases: 14. CDR1 and CDR2 (germline): SGHVT, SQSDAQ. The CDR3 runs 18 residues. CDR3 in DNA: TGTGCCAGCAGCAAGCGGGACAGACCTTTTGTAAGCAATCAGCCCCAGCATTTT. Protein product: CASSKRDRPFVSNQPQHF. The variable domain in full, completed from reference TRBV7-4 and TRBJ1-5, reads GAGVSQSPRYKVAKRGRDVALRCDSISGHVTLYWYRQTLGQGSEVLTYSQSDAQRDKSGRPSGRFSAERPERSVSTLKIQRTEQGDSAVYLCASSKRDRPFVSNQPQHFGDGTRLSIL.

V usage is TRBV7-8 and J usage is TRBJ2-7, with a possible D match to TRBD2 (5 bases). V was cut by 3 bases and J by 1 base, with 13 bases left in between. This CDR3 is 15 amino acids long. Germline CDR1 reads SGHVS; CDR2 reads FQNEAQ. DNA for the CDR3: TGTGCCAGCAGCTTTTACACGGGAACTTCCTACGAGCAGTACTTC. This encodes CASSFYTGTSYEQYF.

This clonotype was found a few times. V gene TRBV7-2 combines with J gene TRBJ2-7, with D possibly TRBD1 on 6 matching bases. The germline CDR1 and CDR2 sequences are SGHTA and FQGNSA. This CDR3 contains 14 residues. The ends were cut back, 5 bases at V and 1 base at J, with 12 bases in the middle. CDR3 in DNA: TGTGCCAGCAGCAACCAAGGGGGTTCCTACGAGCAGTACTTC. Translating gives CASSNQGGSYEQYF.

The chain couples TRBV7-2 to TRBJ2-7; 7 bases agree with TRBD2. The CDR3 is 15 amino acids. V trimming: 1 base; J trimming: 5 bases; junction bases outside the gene matches: 8. Per germline, CDR1 SGHTA and CDR2 FQGNSA. The CDR3 reads CASSLVRASGNEQYF. DNA for the CDR3: TGTGCCAGCAGCTTAGTCAGAGCTAGCGGAAACGAGCAGTACTTC.

The chain recombines TRBV7-9 with TRBJ2-5; TRBD1 matches at 9 bases. Germline CDR1 reads SEHNR; CDR2 reads FQNEAQ (reference sequence). The junction had 4 bases not matched to a gene; V was cut back by 4 bases and J by 4 bases. This CDR3 region has 14 residues. The CDR3 nucleotides are TGTGCCAGCAGCTCCACAGGGGGCTTAGAGACCCAGTACTTC. Residues: CASSSTGGLETQYF.

This clonotype turned up a few times. The V call is TRBV28, the J call TRBJ2-3; 7 bases are a match to TRBD2. Trimming at V came to 7 bases and at J to 6 bases, leaving 10 bases not matched to a gene. CDR1 is MDHEN and CDR2 is SYDVKM in the germline V gene. The CDR3 is made up of 14 amino acids. The CDR3 nucleotides are TGTGCCAGCACCCGGGCGGGAGAATCTGATACGCAGTATTTT. It specifies CASTRAGESDTQYF.

This chain connects TRBV7-2 to TRBJ2-7; no reliable D call. Germline CDR1 reads SGHTA; CDR2 reads FQGNSA. V was cut by 1 base and J by 4 bases, with 14 bases left in between. CDR3 length equals 15 residues. DNA for the CDR3: TGTGCCAGCAGCTTAGAGCCACAGCGCCAGTACGAGCAGTACTTC. This gives the protein CASSLEPQRQYEQYF.

The CDR3 loop is CASSLGISGNTIYF. CDR3 coding DNA: TGTGCCAGCAGTTTGGGTATATCTGGAAACACCATATATTTT. The chain has TRBV7-6 and TRBJ1-3; D gene uncertain. V lost 6 bases and J 1 base, leaving 10 bases between the germline ends. This CDR3 is built from 14 residues. Germline assignment: CDR1 SGHVS and CDR2 FNYEAQ. Together with reference TRBV7-6 and TRBJ1-3, the CDR3 gives the full variable domain: GAGVSQSPRYKVTKRGQDVALRCDPISGHVSLYWYRQALGQGPEFLTYFNYEAQQDKSGLPNDRFSAERPEGSISTLTIQRTEQRDSAMYRCASSLGISGNTIYFGEGSWLTVV.

CDR3 loop: CASRRTGVNEQFF. Written as DNA, the CDR3 is TGCGCCAGCAGGCGGACAGGGGTTAATGAGCAGTTCTTC. The chain employs TRBV5-1 and TRBJ2-1; 9 positions agree with TRBD1. There are 13 residues in the CDR3. V dropped 5 bases and J dropped 7; count of bases not matched to a gene: 4. CDR1 is SGHRS, CDR2 YFSETQ, per germline. The whole variable domain, remainder taken from reference TRBV5-1 and TRBJ2-1, is KAGVTQTPRYLIKTRGQQVTLSCSPISGHRSVSWYQQTPGQGLQFLFEYFSETQRNKGNFPGRFSGRQFSNSRSEMNVSTLELGDSALYLCASRRTGVNEQFFGPGTRLTVL.

V is TRBV11-3 and J is TRBJ2-1; 8 bases line up with TRBD1. Trimming cost V 4 bases and J 8 bases; bases outside gene matches: 10. Germline V gene lookup returns CDR1 SGHNT and CDR2 YENEEA. The CDR3 has 15 residues. The CDR3 loop reads CASSWGGQGNDEQFF. CDR3 DNA sequence: TGTGCCAGCAGCTGGGGAGGACAGGGTAACGATGAGCAGTTCTTC. The variable domain in full, completed from reference TRBV11-3 and TRBJ2-1, reads EAGVVQSPRYKIIEKKQPVAFWCNPISGHNTLYWYLQNLGQGPELLIRYENEEAVDDSQLPKDRFSAERLKGVDSTLKIQPAELGDSAVYLCASSWGGQGNDEQFFGPGTRLTVL.

This clonotype has more than one count but fewer than ten. The chain links TRBV7-2 to TRBJ1-1; D remains ambiguous. Per the germline V gene, CDR1 is SGHTA and CDR2 is FQGNSA. The CDR3 has 13 amino acids. Trimming stripped 5 bases from V and 3 bases from J, with 10 bases between. CDR3 DNA sequence: TGTGCCAGCAGCGTTAGTATGTACACTGAAGCTTTCTTT. Translation: CASSVSMYTEAFF.

This clonotype was detected only a few times. This sequence joins TRBV15 and TRBJ1-2; the D gene is possibly TRBD1 (6 bases). Per germline, CDR1 LNHNV and CDR2 YYDKDF (reference sequence). Trimming took off 1 base at V and 6 bases at J, with 9 bases between the two ends. The CDR3 is 13 amino acids. CDR3 sequence: CATSRARGDGYTF. CDR3 bases: TGTGCCACCAGCAGAGCCAGGGGAGATGGCTACACCTTC.

This clonotype was seen more than once but under ten times. The rearrangement uses TRBV7-7 and TRBJ2-7; 10 bases are shared with TRBD2. J was trimmed by 0 bases and V by 5 bases; bases with no gene match: 13. This CDR3 has 18 amino acids. The germline CDR1 and CDR2 sequences are SSHAT and FNYEAQ (reference sequence). This chain's CDR3 is CASSPGVAGGSRSYEQYF. CDR3 DNA sequence: TGTGCCAGCAGCCCGGGGGTAGCGGGGGGATCCCGCTCCTACGAGCAGTACTTC.

V is TRBV29-1 and J is TRBJ1-2; a weak D match, TRBD1 (6 bases). Trimming took 5 bases from V and 7 from J, leaving 14 bases between them. The germline V gene has CDR1 SQVTM and CDR2 ANQGSEA. The CDR3 runs to 12 residues. The CDR3 DNA reads as TGCAGCGTTCCCGGGACACTGGGTGGCTACACCTTC. Protein product: CSVPGTLGGYTF. Using reference TRBV29-1 and TRBJ1-2 for the parts outside the CDR3, the full variable domain is SAVISQKPSRDICQRGTSLTIQCQVDSQVTMMFWYRQQPGQSLTLIATANQGSEATYESGFVIDKFPISRPNLTFSTLTVSNMSPEDSSIYLCSVPGTLGGYTFGSGTRLTVV.

Only a few counts were recorded for this clonotype. The chain employs TRBV7-2 and TRBJ1-2; 7 bases line up with TRBD1. The CDR3 spans 13 residues. The V segment lost 3 bases and the J segment 6 bases; nucleotides outside the gene matches: 4. Germline CDR1 is SGHTA and CDR2 is FQGNSA. In nucleotides, the CDR3 is TGTGCCAGCAGCTTCCAGGGGGTGGATGGCTACACCTTC. Its protein is CASSFQGVDGYTF.

This chain joins TRBV7-3 and TRBJ2-3; D remains unclear. This CDR3 contains 14 residues. V was shortened by 3 bases and J by 3 bases, with 10 bases between the two germline ends. CDR1 and CDR2 (germline): SGHTA, FQGTGA. CDR3 DNA sequence: TGTGCCAGCAGCTTTTACCCCGGGACAGATACGCAGTATTTT. It specifies CASSFYPGTDTQYF.

This clonotype was counted a few times. The chain joins TRBV18 to TRBJ2-4, with 8 bases lining up with TRBD1. The germline V gene encodes CDR1 KGHSH and CDR2 LQKENI. The CDR3 extends over 18 amino acids. The trim removed 3 bases at V and 0 bases at J, leaving 10 bases unmatched. The CDR3 nucleotides are TGTGCCAGCTCACCTGGACAGGGAGAGTTTCTAGCCAAAAACATTCAGTACTTC. Amino acid sequence: CASSPGQGEFLAKNIQYF.

The CDR3 sequence: CASSLGGRANEQFF. For the CDR3, the DNA is TGTGCCAGCAGCTTAGGCGGGAGGGCGAATGAGCAGTTCTTC. The chain has TRBV7-2 and TRBJ2-1, with 9 bases identical to TRBD2. CDR3 length equals 14 residues. Germline V gene lookup returns CDR1 SGHTA and CDR2 FQGNSA. Losses at the gene ends were 1 base for V and 7 bases for J; bases not matched to a gene: 2.

This clonotype was detected only once. The rearrangement uses TRBV19 and TRBJ2-4; 11 bases are a match to TRBD2. The CDR3 consists of 14 residues. In germline, CDR1 is LNHDA, CDR2 SQIVND (reference sequence). V lost 4 bases, J lost 10 bases, and 6 bases stayed unmatched. CDR3 sequence reads: CASSTQLAGGIQYF. CDR3 DNA sequence: TGTGCCAGTAGTACCCAATTAGCGGGAGGGATTCAGTACTTC. Complete variable domain (other parts from reference TRBV19 and TRBJ2-4): DGGITQSPKYLFRKEGQNVTLSCEQNLNHDAMYWYRQDPGQGLRLIYYSQIVNDFQKGDIAEGYSVSREKKESFPLTVTSAQKNPTAFYLCASSTQLAGGIQYFGAGTRLSVL.

The rearrangement joins TRBV6-5 to TRBJ1-1, with D possibly being TRBD1 (6 bases). The CDR3 spans 12 residues. Germline CDR1 MNHEY, CDR2 SVGAGI. The ends were cut back, 7 bases at V and 8 bases at J, with 14 bases in the middle. This chain's CDR3 is CASIHEGHEAFF. CDR3 DNA sequence: TGTGCCAGCATACACGAGGGACACGAAGCTTTCTTT.

This chain connects TRBV28 to TRBJ1-4, with D uncertain. The CDR3 loop spans 14 amino acids. Trimming removed 3 bases at V and 0 bases at J, with 5 bases between. Germline-derived CDR1 and CDR2 are MDHEN and SYDVKM. CDR3 loop: CASSLWPTNEKLFF. DNA of the CDR3: TGTGCCAGCAGTTTGTGGCCAACTAATGAAAAACTGTTTTTT.

This clonotype appeared once. The gene calls are TRBV7-8 and TRBJ2-7, with D possibly TRBD2 on 6 matching bases. Germline CDR1 and CDR2: SGHVS and FQNEAQ. The CDR3 sequence is 16 residues long. V was trimmed by 5 bases and J by 4 bases, leaving 21 bases between them. Written as DNA, the CDR3 is TGTGCCAGCAGCCCAACAGAGGGATTCGGGGGTTACGAGCAGTACTTC. This codes for CASSPTEGFGGYEQYF.

The chain couples TRBV4-2 to TRBJ2-7, with 12 bases that match TRBD2. The CDR3 covers 17 residues. The junction had 8 bases not matched to a gene; V was cut back by 5 bases and J by 0 bases. The germline V gene encodes CDR1 LGHNA and CDR2 YNFKEQ. DNA of the CDR3: TGTGCCAGCAGCGAACTAGCGGGAGGTCTGGACTCCTACGAGCAGTACTTC. Translation: CASSELAGGLDSYEQYF.

The J gene is TRBJ2-3, the V gene TRBV7-9, with 11 bases that match TRBD2. Germline loops: CDR1 SEHNR, CDR2 FQNEAQ (reference sequence). Trimming at V came to 1 base and at J to 2 bases, leaving 5 bases not matched to a gene. The CDR3 runs 17 residues. This chain's CDR3 is CASSLVGTSGPTDTQYF. CDR3 bases: TGTGCCAGCAGCTTAGTGGGGACTAGCGGACCCACAGATACGCAGTATTTT.